This record concerns one TCR beta chain sequence. The sample belongs to a study of blood T cell repertoires in COVID-19. In the authors' workflow: Reference gene primer amplification gave nucleated cell count estimates. The table came from immunoSEQ multiplex PCR; TCRdb's copy has only in-frame clones and leaves some out. Clonal size and the V and J genes are those of that table, whereas D and trimming came from the DNA. The table shows 120,000 to 150,000 clones, with approximately 87% occurring only once. The participants were between about 18 and 90 years old and came from under 25 US areas. From germline, CDR1 is LGHNA and CDR2 YNFKEQ. Trimming shortened V by 0 bases and J by 2 bases, and 23 bases separated the two germline ends. The CDR3 consists of 20 residues.

The chain couples TRBV4-2 to TRBJ2-1, with D maybe TRBD2 (9 bases). Sequenced input: PBMCs or T cells enriched from blood (not recorded which). The sequence derives from a woman younger than 45 with acute COVID-19. This chain's CDR3 is CASSQDPQGAAGGPYNEQFF. CDR3 DNA: TGTGCCAGCAGCCAAGATCCTCAGGGGGCGGCGGGAGGGCCCTACAATGAGCAGTTCTTC.